This passage covers 13 T cell receptor beta chains from one sample sequenced in a study of shared clonotypes between healthy human individuals (TCRdb year 2020). Receptors were amplified or captured by the immunoSEQ multiplex PCR assay. Here the immuneACCESS table is served through TCRdb, limited to in-frame sequences with V and J called. Missing clones are a known gap in these copies; in checked studies unresolved V genes cover under half, and the rest lacks a known reason. The sample table lists nearly 2 million clones, over 85% of them with a count of one. The top ten clonotypes cover more than 0.95% of the sample. CD8 naive samples consisted of CD45RO-negative cells that were positively selected for CCR7, yielding a CD45RA+CCR7+ population without TemRA cells. Sequenced material: naive CD8+ T cells sorted from blood. Interpreted using the paper, the cell subset or site label stands for: CD45RA+CCR7+. These TCRs come from a man aged 18 to 30 in good health.

The J gene is TRBJ1-6, the V gene TRBV4-3, with D uncertain. The CDR3 covers 16 residues. V lost 1 base, J lost 11 bases, and 18 bases lay in between. Germline CDR1 and CDR2: LGHNA and YSLEER. DNA for the CDR3: TGCGCCAGCAGCCAAGGCCCTCGGGATCTAAGCGCACCCCTCCACTTT. This sequence encodes CASSQGPRDLSAPLHF.

In its sample, this clone was seen once. The genes are TRBV6-6 and TRBJ2-4; weak D call: TRBD1 (5 bases). The germline V gene encodes CDR1 MNHNY and CDR2 SVGAGI (reference sequence). This CDR3 comprises 14 residues. Between the trimmed V and J ends, which lost 2 bases and 5 bases, there was a span of 10 bases. The CDR3 spells CASSYDRLENIQYF. The CDR3 bases are TGTGCCAGCAGTTACGACAGACTTGAAAACATTCAGTACTTC.

The chain links TRBV4-1 to TRBJ1-5, with a weak D call TRBD1 (6 bases). This CDR3 is 15 amino acids long. Germline CDR1 and CDR2: MGHRA and YSYEKL. Trimming took off 1 base at V and 6 bases at J, with 13 bases between the two ends. DNA for the CDR3: TGCGCCAGCAGCCAAGTGGCACAGGGTGCTCAGCCCCAGCATTTT. This encodes CASSQVAQGAQPQHF.

The rearrangement links TRBV27 to TRBJ2-1; 9 nucleotides align to TRBD1. The CDR3 has 15 amino acids. The germline V gene encodes CDR1 MNHEY and CDR2 SMNVEV (reference sequence). V shed 5 bases and J 2 bases; nucleotides not matched to a gene: 4. CDR3 DNA: TGTGCCAGCAGTCCCGGACAGGGGCCCTACAATGAGCAGTTCTTC. This encodes CASSPGQGPYNEQFF.

This sequence joins TRBV7-9 and TRBJ1-6, with 7 positions matching TRBD1. Trimming took 5 bases from V and 11 from J; bases not matched to a gene: 12. Germline V gene sequence: CDR1 SEHNR, CDR2 FQNEAQ (reference sequence). CDR3 length: 15 residues. The CDR3 nucleotides are TGTGCCAGCAGCCTTGGGAACCGGGACAGAGCACCCCTCCACTTT. As protein: CASSLGNRDRAPLHF.

This sequence joins TRBV5-6 and TRBJ1-1; tentative D call: TRBD1 (6 bases). The CDR3 is 15 residues long. CDR1 and CDR2 (germline): SGHDT, YYEEEE. The V end was cut by 0 bases, the J end by 3 bases, with 12 bases between. The CDR3 sequence: CASSLVLGQYTEAFF. CDR3 sequence (DNA): TGTGCCAGCAGCTTGGTGCTAGGACAGTACACTGAAGCTTTCTTT.

This rearrangement joins TRBV9 to TRBJ1-3; D remains unclear. Germline V gene lookup returns CDR1 SGDLS and CDR2 YYNGEE. Deletions cut 4 bases from V and 0 bases from J, with 11 bases between. This CDR3 has 15 amino acids. CDR3 sequence: CASSLEDNSGNTIYF. The CDR3 coding sequence is TGTGCCAGCAGCTTAGAGGATAACTCTGGAAACACCATATATTTT.

The chain employs TRBV7-2 and TRBJ2-1; D tentatively reads TRBD1 or TRBD2 (5 bases each). Trimming pared 1 base from V and 8 bases from J, leaving 12 bases between. This CDR3 spans 14 amino acids. Germline V gene data show CDR1 as SGHTA and CDR2 as FQGNSA. CDR3: CASSLVGPVHEQFF. The CDR3 region has the DNA TGTGCCAGCAGCTTAGTGGGACCTGTGCATGAGCAGTTCTTC.

CDR3 DNA sequence: TGTGCCAGCAGCCAAGAAGGGGACTATGGCTACACCTTC. Its protein is CASSQEGDYGYTF. The chain links TRBV13 to TRBJ1-2; D may be TRBD1 (5 bases). The CDR3 has 13 residues. Looked up from germline, CDR1 is PRHDT and CDR2 is FYEKMQ (reference sequence). Trimming left V 5 bases short and J 3 bases short, with 10 bases between.

This sequence joins TRBV5-4 and TRBJ2-1; TRBD2 aligns across 7 bases. The V gene's germline CDR1 is SGHNT and CDR2 YYREEE (reference sequence). The CDR3 extends over 14 amino acids. Trimming cost V 0 bases and J 7 bases; bases outside gene matches: 4. The CDR3 nucleotides are TGTGCCAGCAGCTTGGCACTAGCGAGGAATGAGCAGTTCTTC. It encodes CASSLALARNEQFF. The variable domain in full, with the rest retrieved from reference TRBV5-4 and TRBJ2-1, is ETGVTQSPTHLIKTRGQQVTLRCSSQSGHNTVSWYQQALGQGPQFIFQYYREEENGRGNFPPRFSGLQFPNYSSELNVNALELDDSALYLCASSLALARNEQFFGPGTRLTVL.

V usage is TRBV10-3 and J usage is TRBJ2-7; D is undetermined. Between the trimmed V and J ends, which lost 6 bases and 1 base, there was a span of 10 bases. The CDR3 is 13 amino acids. Germline V gene lookup returns CDR1 ENHRY and CDR2 SYGVKD. The CDR3 sequence: CAISQPFSYEQYF. The CDR3 coding sequence is TGTGCCATCAGCCAACCCTTTTCCTACGAGCAGTACTTC.

This clone was seen only once. The V and J genes are TRBV27 and TRBJ2-7; 11 bases align to TRBD1. Germline lookup yields CDR1 MNHEY and CDR2 SMNVEV (reference sequence). The CDR3 spans 14 residues. Losses at the gene ends were 6 bases for V and 5 bases for J; bases not matched to a gene: 6. CDR3 region: CASRPGQGGNEQYF. In DNA form, the CDR3 reads TGTGCCAGCAGACCGGGACAGGGGGGAAACGAGCAGTACTTC.

This sequence joins TRBV19 and TRBJ1-2; D remains unclear. Deletions cut 6 bases from V and 7 bases from J, with 9 bases between. CDR3 size: 11 residues. CDR1 is LNHDA and CDR2 is SQIVND in the germline V gene (reference sequence). The CDR3 DNA is TGTGCCAGTAGCGGAGTCGGTGGCTACACCTTC. Residues: CASSGVGGYTF. The full variable domain, in which reference TRBV19 and TRBJ1-2 provide the parts outside the CDR3, is DGGITQSPKYLFRKEGQNVTLSCEQNLNHDAMYWYRQDPGQGLRLIYYSQIVNDFQKGDIAEGYSVSREKKESFPLTVTSAQKNPTAFYLCASSGVGGYTFGSGTRLTVV.